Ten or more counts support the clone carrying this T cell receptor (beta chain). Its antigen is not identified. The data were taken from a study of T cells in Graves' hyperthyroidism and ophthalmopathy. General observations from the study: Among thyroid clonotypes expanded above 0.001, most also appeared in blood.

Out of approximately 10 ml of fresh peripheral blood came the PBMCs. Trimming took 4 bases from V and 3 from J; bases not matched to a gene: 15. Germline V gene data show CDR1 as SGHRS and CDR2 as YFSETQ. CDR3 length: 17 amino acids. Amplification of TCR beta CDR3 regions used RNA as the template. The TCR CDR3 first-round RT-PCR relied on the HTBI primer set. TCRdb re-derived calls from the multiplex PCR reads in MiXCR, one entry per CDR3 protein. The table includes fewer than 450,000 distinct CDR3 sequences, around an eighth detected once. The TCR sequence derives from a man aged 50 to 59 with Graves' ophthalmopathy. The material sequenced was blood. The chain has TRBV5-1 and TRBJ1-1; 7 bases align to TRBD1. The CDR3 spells CASSLDREFRGDTEAFF. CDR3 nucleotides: TGCGCCAGCAGCCTCGACAGGGAATTCCGGGGGGACACTGAAGCTTTCTTT.